Listed below are T cell receptor beta chains from one sample, sequenced in a study of T cell responses to AZD1222 COVID-19 vaccine. Only in-frame clones appear in the TCRdb table, and some are missing; sequencing was by immunoSEQ multiplex PCR. The sample carries some 120,000 clones, roughly 85% recorded once. This sample comprised peripheral blood, obtained on day 0 of MenACWY control vaccination. Every receptor here comes from an adult in good health. The CDR3 runs from the conserved cysteine through the conserved F or W. Clone size is given for some rows only: seen once, a few or many times, or a class if the clone is expanded.

V	size	J	CDR3
TRBV7-9	NA	TRBJ2-5	CASSLDAGAGETQYF
TRBV7-2	NA	TRBJ1-5	CASSLQPRDNNQPQHF
TRBV5-1	NA	TRBJ1-3	CASSEGTGVSGNTIYF
TRBV7-2	NA	TRBJ2-5	CASSPVNSKETQYF
TRBV7-2	few	TRBJ2-5	CASSIQGLLQETQYF
TRBV27	NA	TRBJ1-2	CASSSTGLYGYTF
TRBV18	NA	TRBJ1-3	CASSPMRTGSGNTIYF
TRBV4-1	NA	TRBJ2-7	CASSQEGGETSYEQYF
TRBV28	NA	TRBJ2-5	CASRPLLYTSGGEETQYF
TRBV5-4	NA	TRBJ1-1	CASSPPARRERSEAFF
TRBV6-5	NA	TRBJ1-6	CASSYLTGVNSPLHF
TRBV7-2	NA	TRBJ1-5	CASSLVQGILNQPQHF
TRBV6-5	NA	TRBJ2-5	CASSLTSGKETQYF
TRBV5-6	NA	TRBJ2-7	CASSLGSRGPYEQYF
TRBV11-2	once	TRBJ2-7	CASSLLRYEQYF
TRBV2	NA	TRBJ1-1	CASSDLTARAFF
TRBV5-1	NA	TRBJ1-2	CASSSDTQVYGYTF
TRBV2	NA	TRBJ2-7	CASTYTGRGQGATEQYF
TRBV27	NA	TRBJ1-2	CASTMWGSYGYTF
TRBV3-1/TRBV3-2	few	TRBJ1-6	CASSIRGGESPLHF
TRBV5-1	NA	TRBJ2-5	CASSNTGIQETQYF
TRBV10-2	NA	TRBJ1-1	CASSDVGQGTMGNTEAFF
TRBV29-1	NA	TRBJ1-1	CSVAIYTEAFF
TRBV9	NA	TRBJ2-7	CASSPWTGDEQYF
TRBV6-4	NA	TRBJ2-2	CASRQDITGELFF
TRBV4-1	NA	TRBJ2-6	CASSQGFGANVLTF
TRBV18	NA	TRBJ1-3	CASSQLGQAEMGNTIYF
TRBV24-1	NA	TRBJ2-2	CATTSGLPTGELFF
TRBV19	NA	TRBJ1-3	CASSDSGQAFYSGNTIYF
TRBV24-1	NA	TRBJ2-2	CATSDLSGGTSGEEELFF
TRBV29-1	NA	TRBJ2-2	CSARTGTVTGELFF
TRBV3-1/TRBV3-2	NA	TRBJ1-1	CASSPTGDSEAFF
TRBV2	once	TRBJ1-6	CAGSSNSPLHF
TRBV15	NA	TRBJ1-2	CATSSRDRGTYGYTF
TRBV7-2	NA	TRBJ1-1	CASSEGQVTAFF
TRBV19	NA	TRBJ1-2	CASSIFVSYGYTF
TRBV4-3	NA	TRBJ1-2	CASSQERAGGVYGYTF
TRBV4-1	NA	TRBJ1-4	CASSQDQGLFLFF
TRBV18	NA	TRBJ2-5	CASSGQGWEETQYF
TRBV6-4	NA	TRBJ2-1	CASSNFFGGGRNEQFF
TRBV4-3	NA	TRBJ1-2	CASSQDGRTGYNYGYTF
TRBV3-1/TRBV3-2	NA	TRBJ2-3	CASSQGQTRIRGLGTDTQYF
TRBV7-2	NA	TRBJ2-5	CASSPNLRGRETQYF
TRBV24-1	NA	TRBJ2-3	CATSDRVTDTQYF
TRBV4-1	NA	TRBJ2-1	CASSPQGPGLAGGPYNEQFF
TRBV15	NA	TRBJ2-7	CATRGDRSPYEQYF
TRBV25-1	NA	TRBJ1-2	CASRTDRGPGGYTF
TRBV27	few	TRBJ2-1	CASSSTTSSYNEQFF
TRBV10-1	NA	TRBJ1-4	CASVTGGATNEKLFF
TRBV12-3/TRBV12-4	NA	TRBJ2-3	CASSLWDSDTQYF
TRBV4-1	NA	TRBJ1-5	CASSQVRAGTGRRGNQPQHF
TRBV3-1/TRBV3-2	NA	TRBJ1-4	CASSQGRWRLFF
TRBV11-2	NA	TRBJ1-2	CASSLEGDGYTF
TRBV23-1	NA	TRBJ2-4	CASSQPRRTELGNIQYF
TRBV7-8	NA	TRBJ1-5	CASSLVLDQPQHF
TRBV7-2	NA	TRBJ2-5	CASSLARGVGETQYF
TRBV6-5	NA	TRBJ2-7	CASSYRGRLVYEQYF